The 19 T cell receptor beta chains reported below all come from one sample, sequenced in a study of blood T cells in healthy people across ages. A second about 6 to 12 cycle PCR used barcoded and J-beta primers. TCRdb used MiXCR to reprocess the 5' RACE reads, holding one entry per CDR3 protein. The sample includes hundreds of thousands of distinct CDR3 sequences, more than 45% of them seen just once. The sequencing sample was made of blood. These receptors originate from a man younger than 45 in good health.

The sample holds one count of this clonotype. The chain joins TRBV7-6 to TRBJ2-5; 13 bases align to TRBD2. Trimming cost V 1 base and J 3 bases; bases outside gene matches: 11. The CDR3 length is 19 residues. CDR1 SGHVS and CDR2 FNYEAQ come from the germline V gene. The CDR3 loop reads CASSLDGTSGIWGKETQYF. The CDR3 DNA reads TGTGCCAGCAGCTTAGACGGGACTAGCGGGATTTGGGGGAAAGAGACCCAGTACTTC. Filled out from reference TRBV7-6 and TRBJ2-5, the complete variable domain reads GAGVSQSPRYKVTKRGQDVALRCDPISGHVSLYWYRQALGQGPEFLTYFNYEAQQDKSGLPNDRFSAERPEGSISTLTIQRTEQRDSAMYRCASSLDGTSGIWGKETQYFGPGTRLLVL.

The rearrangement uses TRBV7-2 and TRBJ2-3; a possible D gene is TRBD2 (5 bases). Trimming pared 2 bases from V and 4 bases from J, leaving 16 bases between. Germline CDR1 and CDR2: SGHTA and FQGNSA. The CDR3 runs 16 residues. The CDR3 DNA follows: TGTGCCAGCAGCTTATTTCGGGGAGCGGCCCCAGATACGCAGTATTTT. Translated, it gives CASSLFRGAAPDTQYF.

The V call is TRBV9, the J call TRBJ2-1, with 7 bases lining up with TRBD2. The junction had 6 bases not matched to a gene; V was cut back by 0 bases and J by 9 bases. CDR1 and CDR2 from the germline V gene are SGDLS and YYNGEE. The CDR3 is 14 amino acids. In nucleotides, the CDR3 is TGTGCCAGCAGCGTAGGCGGGCGCGGGAGTGAGCAGTTCTTC. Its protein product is CASSVGGRGSEQFF.

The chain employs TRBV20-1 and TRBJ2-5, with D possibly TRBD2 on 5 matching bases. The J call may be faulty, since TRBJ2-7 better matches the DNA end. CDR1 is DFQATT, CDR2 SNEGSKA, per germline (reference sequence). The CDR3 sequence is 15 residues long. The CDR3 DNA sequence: TGCAGTGCTAGGCCCCCTAGCCGGTCAACCTACGAGCAGTACTTC. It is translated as CSARPPSRSTYEQYF.

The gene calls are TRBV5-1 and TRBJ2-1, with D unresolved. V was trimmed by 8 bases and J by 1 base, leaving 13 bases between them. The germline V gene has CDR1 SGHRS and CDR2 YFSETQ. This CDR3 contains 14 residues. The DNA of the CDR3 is TGCGCCAGTGCGGCCGGCGGATCCTACAATGAGCAGTTCTTC. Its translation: CASAAGGSYNEQFF.

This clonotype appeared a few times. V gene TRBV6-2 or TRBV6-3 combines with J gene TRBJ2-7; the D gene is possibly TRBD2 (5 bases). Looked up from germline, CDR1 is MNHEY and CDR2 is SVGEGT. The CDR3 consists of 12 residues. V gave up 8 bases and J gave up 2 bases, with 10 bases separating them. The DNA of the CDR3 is TGTGCCAGCGGAGGAAGGCCCTACGAGCAGTACTTC. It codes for CASGGRPYEQYF.

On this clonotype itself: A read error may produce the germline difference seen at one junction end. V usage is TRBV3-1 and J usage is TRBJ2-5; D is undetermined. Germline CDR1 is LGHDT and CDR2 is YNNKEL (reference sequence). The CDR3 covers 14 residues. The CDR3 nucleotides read TGCGCCAGCAGCCAAGATAGGTCTGATCTAAACAAGTACTTC. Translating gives CASSQDRSDLNKYF.

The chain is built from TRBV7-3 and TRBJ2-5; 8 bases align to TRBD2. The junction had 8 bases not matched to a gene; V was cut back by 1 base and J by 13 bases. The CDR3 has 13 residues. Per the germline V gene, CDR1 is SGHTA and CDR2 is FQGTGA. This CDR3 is CASSLNPAGVWYF. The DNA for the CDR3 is TGTGCCAGCAGCTTAAATCCAGCGGGAGTTTGGTACTTC.

Here the CDR3 DNA reads TGTGCCAGCAGCCCGGGAGGGGGCGGCTATGGCTACACCTTC. Its translation is CASSPGGGGYGYTF. The chain links TRBV27 to TRBJ1-2, with 7 bases lining up with TRBD1. Germline lookup yields CDR1 MNHEY and CDR2 SMNVEV (reference sequence). CDR3 size: 14 residues. J gave up 4 bases and V 6 bases, and 8 bases lay outside the gene matches.

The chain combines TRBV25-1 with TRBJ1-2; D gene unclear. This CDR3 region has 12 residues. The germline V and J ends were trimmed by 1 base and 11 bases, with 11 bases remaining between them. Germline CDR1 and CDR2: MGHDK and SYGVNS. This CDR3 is CASSESIGRYTF. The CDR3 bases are TGTGCCAGCAGTGAATCGATAGGGAGATACACCTTC.

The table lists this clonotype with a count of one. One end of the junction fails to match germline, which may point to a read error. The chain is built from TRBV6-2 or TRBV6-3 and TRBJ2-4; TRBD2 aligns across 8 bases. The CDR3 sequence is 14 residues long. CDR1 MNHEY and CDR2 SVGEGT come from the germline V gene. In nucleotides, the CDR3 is TGTACCAGCACTCAAGGACTAGCCGGAAACATTCAGTACTTC. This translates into CTSTQGLAGNIQYF.

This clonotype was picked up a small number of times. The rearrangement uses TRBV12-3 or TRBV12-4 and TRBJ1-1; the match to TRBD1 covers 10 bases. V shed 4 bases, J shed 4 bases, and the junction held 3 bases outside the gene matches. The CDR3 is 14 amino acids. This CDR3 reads CASSWDRGGTEAFF. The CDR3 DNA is TGTGCCAGCAGTTGGGACAGGGGTGGCACTGAAGCTTTCTTT.

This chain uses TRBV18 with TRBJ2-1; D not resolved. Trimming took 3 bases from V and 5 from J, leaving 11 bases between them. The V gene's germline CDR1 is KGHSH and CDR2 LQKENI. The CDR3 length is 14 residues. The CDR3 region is CASSPGRVHNEQFF. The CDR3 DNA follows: TGTGCCAGCTCACCTGGCAGAGTACACAATGAGCAGTTCTTC.

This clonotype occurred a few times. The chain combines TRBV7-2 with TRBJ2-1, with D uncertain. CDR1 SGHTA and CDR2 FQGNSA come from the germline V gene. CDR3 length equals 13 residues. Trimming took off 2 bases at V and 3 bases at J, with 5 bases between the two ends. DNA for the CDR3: TGTGCCAGCAGCTTATTTCTCTACAATGAGCAGTTCTTC. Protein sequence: CASSLFLYNEQFF.

Written as DNA, the CDR3 is TGTGCCAGCAGTTTAGGGACGTCCTCTGGGGCCAACGTCCTGACTTTC. Translation: CASSLGTSSGANVLTF. The chain has TRBV12-3 or TRBV12-4 and TRBJ2-6; D not certain. V lost 1 base to trimming and J lost 0 bases, with 7 bases between them. The CDR3 covers 16 residues.

CDR3 DNA sequence: TGCAGTGCTGCCGGACTAGCGGGGGGGCAATTACAGTTCTTC. It yields the protein CSAAGLAGGQLQFF. V gene TRBV20-1 combines with J gene TRBJ2-1, with 15 bases fitting TRBD2. In germline, CDR1 is DFQATT, CDR2 SNEGSKA (reference sequence). This CDR3 has 14 residues. V shed 5 bases and J 13 bases; nucleotides not matched to a gene: 9.

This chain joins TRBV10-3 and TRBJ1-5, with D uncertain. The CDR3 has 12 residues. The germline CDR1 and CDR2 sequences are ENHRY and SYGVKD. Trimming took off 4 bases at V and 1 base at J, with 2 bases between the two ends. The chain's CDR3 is CAISASNQPQHF. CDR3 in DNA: TGTGCCATCAGTGCGAGCAATCAGCCCCAGCATTTT.

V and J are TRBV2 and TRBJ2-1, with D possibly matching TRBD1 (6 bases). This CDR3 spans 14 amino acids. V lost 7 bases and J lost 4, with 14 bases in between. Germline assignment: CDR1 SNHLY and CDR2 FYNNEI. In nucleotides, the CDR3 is TGTGCCAGCAAATGGCAGGGGTGGTACAATGAGCAGTTCTTC. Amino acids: CASKWQGWYNEQFF.

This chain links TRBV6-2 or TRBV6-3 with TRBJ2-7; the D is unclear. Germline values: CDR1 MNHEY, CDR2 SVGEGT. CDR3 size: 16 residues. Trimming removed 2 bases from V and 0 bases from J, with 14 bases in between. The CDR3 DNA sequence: TGTGCCAGCAGTTACGGCTGGGCCCCCCACTCCTACGAGCAGTACTTC. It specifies CASSYGWAPHSYEQYF.